This T cell receptor (beta chain) was observed in a study of T cells after posttransplantation cyclophosphamide. Findings of the study overall: Donor CD8+ memory clones often dominated recipient blood repertoires at later times. Recipient CMV seropositivity and CMV reactivation strongly tracked TRB clonality. TRB overlap between skin or GI tissue T cells and blood was limited.

TCRdb keeps only in-frame clones here, not all; method: immunoSEQ multiplex PCR. The sample holds about 38,000 clones, and no clone turns up only once. The CDR3 covers 14 residues. The J segment lost 6 bases and the V segment lost 1 base, leaving 5 bases of the junction unmatched. CDR1 SGHAT and CDR2 FQNNGV come from the germline V gene. This clone has at least ten counts. Its antigen is not known. The rearrangement uses TRBV11-2 and TRBJ2-7; 8 bases fit TRBD2. Specimen: PBMCs. The receptor was derived from a man aged 45 to 65 in good health, CMV-negative, and a related stem cell transplant donor. The CDR3 protein is CASSLASSGREQYF. Written as DNA, the CDR3 is TGTGCCAGCAGCTTAGCCTCTAGCGGGCGCGAGCAGTACTTC.